Shown below are 11 T cell receptor beta chains from a single sample sequenced in a study of cytomegalovirus exposure and HLA in healthy donors. In the PCR, 60 Vbeta and 13 Jbeta primers were used. The data were produced by immunoSEQ multiplex PCR, yet TCRdb's version contains in-frame clones alone and is incomplete. The sample has some 110,000 clones; 65% to 80% are singletons. Sequenced: PBMCs. The receptors here all came from a man under 40 in good health and CMV-seropositive.

This chain joins TRBV2 and TRBJ1-5, with D possibly being TRBD1 (6 bases). V lost 4 bases and J 4 bases, leaving 8 bases between the germline ends. In germline, CDR1 is SNHLY, CDR2 FYNNEI. This CDR3 comprises 13 residues. The CDR3 sequence is CASSVGGNQPQHF. The CDR3 bases are TGTGCCAGCAGTGTAGGGGGAAATCAGCCCCAGCATTTT.

A word on this clone: An end of the junction does not agree with germline; a read error may underlie this. The chain uses TRBV7-9 and TRBJ1-4; perhaps TRBD1 as D (5 bases). Germline V gene sequence: CDR1 SEHNR, CDR2 FQNEAQ (reference sequence). The CDR3 has 14 amino acids. The DNA of the CDR3 is TGTTCCAGCAGCCGGGGGGCAACTAATGAAAAACTGTTTTTT. Translating gives CSSSRGATNEKLFF.

The V call is TRBV28, the J call TRBJ2-7; D is perhaps TRBD2 (6 bases). The CDR3 consists of 14 residues. Trimming shortened V by 4 bases and J by 2 bases, and 12 bases separated the two germline ends. The germline CDR1 and CDR2 sequences are MDHEN and SYDVKM. The CDR3 reads CASSYGEETYEQYF. The CDR3 DNA reads as TGTGCCAGCAGTTACGGGGAGGAGACCTACGAGCAGTACTTC.

The chain couples TRBV1 to TRBJ2-7; the table assigns TRBD2, which was not confirmed against the DNA. TRBV1 has pseudogene status. This CDR3 spans 16 amino acids. In DNA form, the CDR3 reads TGCACCAGCAGCCAAGCTGGGCTAGCGGGAATGGACGAGCAGTACTTC. Its protein is CTSSQAGLAGMDEQYF.

This clone was observed a handful of times. This chain uses TRBV4-3 with TRBJ1-6; the D gene is possibly TRBD1 (6 bases). The V gene lost 1 base and the J gene lost 10 bases, with 8 bases spanning the gap. The CDR3 has 13 residues. Germline-derived CDR1 and CDR2 are LGHNA and YSLEER. The CDR3 protein is CASSQVTGSPLHF. The CDR3 DNA reads TGCGCCAGCAGCCAAGTGACAGGATCACCCCTCCACTTT.

The chain has TRBV28 and TRBJ1-5, with TRBD1 identical over 7 bases. The CDR3 has 14 amino acids. Unmatched junction bases numbered 10, after V lost 9 bases and J lost 5 bases. Germline loops: CDR1 MDHEN, CDR2 SYDVKM. The CDR3 coding sequence is TGTGCCAGTCAAATTACAGGGGAATATCAGCCCCAGCATTTT. Translating it yields CASQITGEYQPQHF.

This clone was observed a handful of times. This rearrangement joins TRBV19 to TRBJ1-1; tentatively, D is TRBD1 (5 bases). Trimming took off 3 bases at V and 4 bases at J, with 12 bases between the two ends. CDR1 and CDR2 (germline): LNHDA, SQIVND (reference sequence). This CDR3 contains 14 residues. CDR3 sequence: CASSIGGGVTEAFF. As DNA, the CDR3 is TGTGCCAGTAGTATTGGGGGGGGAGTCACTGAAGCTTTCTTT.

V is TRBV5-1 and J is TRBJ2-1, with TRBD2 matching over 8 bases. V shed 0 bases, J shed 0 bases, and the junction held 5 bases outside the gene matches. Germline CDR1 reads SGHRS; CDR2 reads YFSETQ. The CDR3 extends over 17 amino acids. The CDR3 DNA reads TGCGCCAGCAGCTTGGCCGAACGGGGGGGCTCCTACAATGAGCAGTTCTTC. It translates to CASSLAERGGSYNEQFF.

This sequence joins TRBV7-6 and TRBJ2-5, with 11 positions matching TRBD1. This CDR3 has 14 residues. V shed 5 bases and J 5 bases; nucleotides not matched to a gene: 4. CDR1 and CDR2 from the germline V gene are SGHVS and FNYEAQ. CDR3 in amino acids: CASSLDRGHETQYF. In nucleotides, the CDR3 is TGTGCCAGCAGCCTGGACAGGGGGCATGAGACCCAGTACTTC.

The chain links TRBV10-2 to TRBJ2-7; 12 bases match TRBD2. The V segment lost 3 bases and the J segment 4 bases; nucleotides outside the gene matches: 7. The CDR3 sequence is 16 residues long. Germline V gene lookup returns CDR1 WSHSY and CDR2 SAAADI. CDR3 residues: CASSEGLAGGPYEQYF. DNA of the CDR3: TGCGCCAGCAGTGAAGGTCTAGCGGGGGGGCCATACGAGCAGTACTTC.

The gene calls are TRBV19 and TRBJ1-1; D might be TRBD1 (5 bases). The CDR3 spans 15 residues. Per germline, CDR1 LNHDA and CDR2 SQIVND (reference sequence). The V gene lost 6 bases and the J gene lost 0 bases, with 14 bases spanning the gap. For the CDR3, the DNA is TGTGCCAGTAGCCCCTTTAGGGGCCTGAACACTGAAGCTTTCTTT. Translating gives CASSPFRGLNTEAFF.